The present T cell receptor (beta chain) was sequenced within a study of human T cells and chemical hapten exposure. Study as a whole: Sensitization involved placing 2% DPC onto a 2 cm by 2 cm region of upper inner arm skin. Patch testing placed 0.01% DPC on the upper back, with readings at 6 days. Study-wide results and limits: Significantly more large CDR3 similarity clusters were formed by expanded TCRs than by controls. DPC sensitization produced no change in TCRs with frequency above 1 in 1000.

The V and J ends lost 0 bases and 5 bases respectively, with 10 bases between them. In germline, CDR1 is MNHEY, CDR2 SVGAGI. This CDR3 contains 14 residues. This clonotype has ten or more counts. Antigen unknown. TCRdb independently ran MiXCR on the RACE reads; one entry per CDR3 protein. The sample lists 84,000 or so distinct CDR3 sequences, more than 8.5% occurring once. Time point denoted: patch test 2, 6 weeks after DPC sensitization. Stated treatment: therapeutic diphenylcyclopropenone sensitization with weekly scalp DPC. Specimen: whole blood, collected in connection with sensitization to the hapten diphenylcyclopropenone (DPC). The chain links TRBV6-5 to TRBJ1-1; no definite D call. The sequence came from a woman under 40 with alopecia areata. Some clones in this sample may be carry-over from other donors' samples. The CDR3 DNA is TGTGCCAGCAGTTACTCGACCGGTTGGACTGAAGCTTTCTTT. Protein sequence: CASSYSTGWTEAFF.